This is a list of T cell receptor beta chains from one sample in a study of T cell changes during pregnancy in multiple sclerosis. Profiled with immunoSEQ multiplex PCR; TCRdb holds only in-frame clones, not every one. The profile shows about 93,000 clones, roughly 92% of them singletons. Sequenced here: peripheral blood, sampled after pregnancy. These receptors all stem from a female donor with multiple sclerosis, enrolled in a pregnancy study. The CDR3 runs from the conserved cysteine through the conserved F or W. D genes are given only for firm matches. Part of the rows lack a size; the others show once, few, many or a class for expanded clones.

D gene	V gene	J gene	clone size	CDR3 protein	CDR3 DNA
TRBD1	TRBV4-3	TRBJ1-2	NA	CASSQGTGMGGYGYTF	TGCGCCAGCAGCCAAGGGACAGGGATGGGGGGCTATGGCTACACCTTC
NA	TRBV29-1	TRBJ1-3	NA	CSVQLSGNTIYF	TGCAGCGTACAGCTTTCTGGAAACACCATATATTTT
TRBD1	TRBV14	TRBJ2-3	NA	CASSPEPGQPSDTQYF	TGTGCCAGCAGCCCGGAACCGGGACAGCCATCAGATACGCAGTATTTT
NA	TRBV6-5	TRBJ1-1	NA	CASSRDSAYTEAFF	TGTGCCAGCAGTAGAGACAGTGCTTACACTGAAGCTTTCTTT
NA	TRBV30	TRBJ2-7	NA	CACQKWGSEQYF	TGTGCCTGCCAAAAGTGGGGCTCCGAGCAGTACTTC
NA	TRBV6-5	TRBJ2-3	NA	CASTGSTDTQYF	TGTGCCAGCACAGGAAGCACAGATACGCAGTATTTT
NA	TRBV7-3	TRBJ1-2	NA	CASSWGRQLNYGYTF	TGTGCCAGCAGCTGGGGCCGACAGCTTAACTATGGCTACACCTTC
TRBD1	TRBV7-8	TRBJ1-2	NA	CASSLNRGYGYTF	TGTGCCAGCAGCTTGAACAGGGGGTATGGCTACACCTTC
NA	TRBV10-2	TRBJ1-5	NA	CASSESGGQPQHF	TGCGCCAGCAGTGAGTCTGGAGGTCAGCCCCAGCATTTT
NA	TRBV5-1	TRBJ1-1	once	CASSGEGGGTEAFF	TGCGCCAGCAGTGGGGAGGGGGGAGGTACTGAAGCTTTCTTT
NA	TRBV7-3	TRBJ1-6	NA	CASSSQGGSPLHF	TGTGCCAGCAGTTCACAGGGCGGCTCACCCCTCCACTTT
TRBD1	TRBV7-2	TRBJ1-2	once	CASSAGQGTNYGYTF	TGTGCCAGCAGCGCTGGACAGGGCACTAACTATGGCTACACCTTC
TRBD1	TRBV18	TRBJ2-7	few	CASSLGTGAAYEQYF	TGTGCCAGCTCACTTGGGACAGGAGCAGCCTACGAGCAGTACTTC
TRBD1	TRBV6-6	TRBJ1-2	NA	CASSYGTGDYYGYTF	TGTGCCAGCAGTTACGGTACAGGGGATTACTATGGCTACACCTTC
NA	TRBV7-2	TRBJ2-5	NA	CASSLQQETQYF	TGTGCCAGCAGCTTACAACAAGAGACCCAGTACTTC
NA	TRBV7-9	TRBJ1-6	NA	CASSIAGSSYNSPLHF	TGTGCCAGCAGCATAGCAGGGAGCTCCTATAATTCACCCCTCCACTTT
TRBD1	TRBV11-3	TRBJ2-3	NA	CASSLDDRGPDTQYF	TGTGCCAGCAGCTTAGACGACAGGGGCCCAGATACGCAGTATTTT
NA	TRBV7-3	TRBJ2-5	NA	CASSLTPPRYRAQETQYF	TGTGCCAGCAGCTTAACCCCACCCCGTTACAGGGCGCAAGAGACCCAGTACTTC
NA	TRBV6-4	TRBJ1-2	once	CASSRYWDTLNGYTF	TGTGCCAGCAGTCGGTACTGGGACACCCTAAACGGCTACACCTTC
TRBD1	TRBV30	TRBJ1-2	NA	CAWTRTGGNYGYTF	TGTGCCTGGACCAGGACAGGGGGAAACTATGGCTACACCTTC
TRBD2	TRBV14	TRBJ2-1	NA	CASSQVAGGPGNEQFF	TGTGCCAGCAGCCAGGTAGCGGGAGGGCCCGGGAATGAGCAGTTCTTC
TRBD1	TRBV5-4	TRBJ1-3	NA	CASSLDGQGEAGNTIYF	TGTGCCAGCAGCTTGGACGGACAGGGTGAGGCTGGAAACACCATATATTTT
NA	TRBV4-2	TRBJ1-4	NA	CASSQAVARANEKLFF	TGTGCCAGCAGCCAAGCGGTTGCGAGGGCTAATGAAAAACTGTTTTTT
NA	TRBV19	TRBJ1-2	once	CASSITGLLNYGYTF	TGTGCCAGTAGTATCACTGGGCTCTTAAACTATGGCTACACCTTC
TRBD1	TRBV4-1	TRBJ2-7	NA	CASSPQDTGGSYEQYF	TGCGCCAGCAGCCCGCAAGACACAGGGGGAAGCTACGAGCAGTACTTC
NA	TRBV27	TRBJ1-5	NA	CASSSNQGLAQPQHF	TGTGCCAGCAGCTCAAACCAGGGACTGGCTCAGCCCCAGCATTTT
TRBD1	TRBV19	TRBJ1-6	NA	CASSIGTGNSYNSPLHF	TGTGCCAGTAGTATTGGGACAGGAAACTCCTATAATTCACCCCTCCACTTT
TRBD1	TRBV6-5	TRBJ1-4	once	CASSYRGTEAEKLFF	TGTGCCAGCAGTTACAGGGGGACAGAGGCTGAAAAACTGTTTTTT
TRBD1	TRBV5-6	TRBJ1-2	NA	CASSPDRGLGYTF	TGTGCCAGCAGTCCGGACAGGGGGCTTGGCTACACCTTC
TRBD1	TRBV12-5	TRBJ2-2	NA	CASGGQAIVGELFF	TGTGCTAGTGGCGGACAGGCGATCGTTGGGGAGCTGTTTTTT
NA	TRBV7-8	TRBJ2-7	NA	CASSPTETRLYEQYF	TGTGCCAGCAGCCCGACGGAGACTAGACTTTACGAGCAGTACTTC
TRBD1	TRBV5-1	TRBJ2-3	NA	CASNSGTGTTDTQYF	TGCGCCAGCAATTCAGGGACAGGGACCACAGATACGCAGTATTTT
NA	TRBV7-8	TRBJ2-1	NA	CASSLAIRGEQFF	TGTGCCAGCAGCTTAGCGATTAGGGGTGAGCAGTTCTTC
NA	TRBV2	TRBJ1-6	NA	CASSRGGGSYNSPLHF	TGTGCCAGCAGTAGGGGGGGCGGCTCCTATAATTCACCCCTCCACTTT
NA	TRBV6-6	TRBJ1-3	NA	CATKSLLSGNTIYF	TGTGCCACGAAATCCCTTCTGAGCGGAAACACCATATATTTT
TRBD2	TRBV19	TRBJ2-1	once	CASSPLAGSNEQFF	TGTGCCAGTAGTCCACTAGCGGGCTCCAATGAGCAGTTCTTC
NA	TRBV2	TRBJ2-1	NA	CASSDKTRTGNEQFF	TGTGCCAGCAGCGACAAGACCCGAACCGGCAATGAGCAGTTCTTC
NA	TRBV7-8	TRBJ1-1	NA	CASSLATLPGLRENTEAFF	TGTGCCAGCAGCTTAGCTACTCTCCCGGGGTTGAGGGAGAACACTGAAGCTTTCTTT
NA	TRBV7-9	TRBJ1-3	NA	CASSLGTLGNTIYF	TGTGCCAGCAGCTTAGGGACATTAGGAAACACCATATATTTT
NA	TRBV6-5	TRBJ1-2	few	CASTSGWEGGYTF	TGTGCCAGCACCAGTGGATGGGAGGGGGGCTACACCTTC
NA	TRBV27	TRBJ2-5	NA	CASSSQPRETQYF	TGTGCCAGCAGTTCCCAACCTCGGGAGACCCAGTACTTC
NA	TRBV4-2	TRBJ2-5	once	CASPGLAYQETQYF	TGTGCCAGCCCGGGACTCGCGTACCAAGAGACCCAGTACTTC
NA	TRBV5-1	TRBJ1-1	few	CASSPPKDRNTEAFF	TGCGCCAGCAGCCCGCCGAAGGACAGAAACACTGAAGCTTTCTTT
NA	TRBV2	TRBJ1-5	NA	CASSEGQEAQPQHF	TGTGCCAGCAGTGAAGGACAGGAAGCTCAGCCCCAGCATTTT
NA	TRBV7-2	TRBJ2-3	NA	CASSPPTPTDTQYF	TGTGCCAGCAGCCCCCCTACTCCCACAGATACGCAGTATTTT
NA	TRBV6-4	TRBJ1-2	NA	CASSDHTGYTF	TGTGCCAGCAGTGACCACACGGGCTACACCTTC
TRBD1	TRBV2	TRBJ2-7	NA	CASSEPWGGQASSYEQYF	TGTGCCAGCAGTGAACCGTGGGGCGGACAGGCGAGCTCCTACGAGCAGTACTTC
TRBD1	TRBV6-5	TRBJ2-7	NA	CASRGQGSHEQYF	TGTGCCAGCAGGGGACAGGGGAGCCACGAGCAGTACTTC
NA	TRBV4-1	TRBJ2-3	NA	CASSRGGQGSTDTQYF	TGCGCCAGCAGCCGCGGGGGCCAAGGTAGCACAGATACGCAGTATTTT